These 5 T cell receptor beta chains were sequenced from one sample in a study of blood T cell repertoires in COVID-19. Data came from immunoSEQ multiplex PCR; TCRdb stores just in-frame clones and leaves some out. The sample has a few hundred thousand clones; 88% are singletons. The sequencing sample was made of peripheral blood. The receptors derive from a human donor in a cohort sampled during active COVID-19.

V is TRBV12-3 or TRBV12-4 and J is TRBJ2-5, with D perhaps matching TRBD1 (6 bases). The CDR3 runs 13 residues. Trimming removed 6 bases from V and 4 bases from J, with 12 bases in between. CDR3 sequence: CASRPTGLETQYF. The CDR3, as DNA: TGTGCCAGCAGGCCAACAGGGTTAGAGACCCAGTACTTC.

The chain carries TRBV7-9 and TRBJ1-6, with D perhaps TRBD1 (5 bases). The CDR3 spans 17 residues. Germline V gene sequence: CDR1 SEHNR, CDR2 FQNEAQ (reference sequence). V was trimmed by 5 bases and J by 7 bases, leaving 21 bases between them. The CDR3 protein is CASSPGAGGAINSPLHF. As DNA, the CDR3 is TGTGCCAGCAGCCCCGGCGCAGGTGGGGCTATAAATTCACCCCTCCACTTT.

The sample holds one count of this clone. The CDR3 nucleotides read TGTGCCATCAGAGACAGGGGGCGCGCTTCTGGAAACACCATATATTTT. It codes for CAIRDRGRASGNTIYF. This chain connects TRBV10-3 to TRBJ1-3; TRBD1 aligns across 10 bases. The CDR3 runs 16 residues. CDR1 ENHRY and CDR2 SYGVKD come from the germline V gene. V dropped 6 bases and J dropped 1; count of bases not matched to a gene: 6.

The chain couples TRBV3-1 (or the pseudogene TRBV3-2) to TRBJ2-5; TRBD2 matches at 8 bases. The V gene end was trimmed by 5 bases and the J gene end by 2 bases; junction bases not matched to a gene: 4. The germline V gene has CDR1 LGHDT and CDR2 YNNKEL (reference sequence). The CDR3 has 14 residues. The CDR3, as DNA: TGTGCCAGCAGCAGCGGGGGCACACAAGAGACCCAGTACTTC. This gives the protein CASSSGGTQETQYF.

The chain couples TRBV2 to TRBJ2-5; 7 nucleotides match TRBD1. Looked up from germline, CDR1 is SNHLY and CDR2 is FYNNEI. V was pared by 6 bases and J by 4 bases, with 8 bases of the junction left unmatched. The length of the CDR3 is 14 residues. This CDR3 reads CASSGQGVLETQYF. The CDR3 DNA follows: TGTGCCAGCAGCGGCCAGGGGGTATTAGAGACCCAGTACTTC.